Listed below are T cell receptor beta chains from one sample, sequenced in a study of blood T cell repertoires in COVID-19. Some clones are missing from TCRdb's copy, which holds only in-frame ones; the method was immunoSEQ multiplex PCR. The sample records tens of thousands of clones, around 81% being singletons. Sequencing was performed on peripheral blood. These receptors all stem from a woman of 80 years or more with COVID-19, enrolled during active disease. The CDR3 runs from the conserved cysteine through the conserved F or W. D genes are given only for firm matches. Clone size, where shown, is once, few, many, or a class for clones that have expanded.

abundance,d_gene,j_gene,v_gene,CDR3nt,CDR3aa
NA,TRBD1,TRBJ1-4,TRBV7-9,TGTGCCAGCAGCCAGGACAGGGACCGCGAAAAACTGTTTTTT,CASSQDRDREKLFF
NA,TRBD1,TRBJ2-2,TRBV5-4,TGTGCCAGCAGCCAAGGTGGGACAGGGGTTCTTGCAGCCGGGGAGCTGTTTTTT,CASSQGGTGVLAAGELFF
few,TRBD1,TRBJ1-6,TRBV12-3/TRBV12-4,TGTGCCAGCAGTTTGGGGGGACAGTCACCCCTCCACTTT,CASSLGGQSPLHF
few,NA,TRBJ2-3,TRBV5-1,TGCGCCAGCAGCTTCACAGGTACCAGCACAGATACGCAGTATTTT,CASSFTGTSTDTQYF
NA,NA,TRBJ1-4,TRBV28,TGTGCCAGCTCTGCAGGAACGGAAAAACTGTTTTTT,CASSAGTEKLFF
NA,NA,TRBJ2-5,TRBV6-5,TGTGCCAGCCACTTAGGGGCCGGGGAGACCCAGTACTTC,CASHLGAGETQYF
NA,TRBD2,TRBJ2-3,TRBV28,TGTGCCAGCAGTTTACCTAGCGGGAACACAGATACGCAGTATTTT,CASSLPSGNTDTQYF
once,NA,TRBJ1-2,TRBV7-9,TGTGCCAGCAGCTTATTTTACGGGAATGGCTACACCTTC,CASSLFYGNGYTF
NA,NA,TRBJ1-1,TRBV15,TGTGCCACCAGCAGTTATACAGGAAAGGCTTTCTTT,CATSSYTGKAFF
NA,NA,TRBJ2-1,TRBV7-8,TGTGCCAGCCGGAGACGGGAGAGCTCCTACAATGAGCAGTTCTTC,CASRRRESSYNEQFF
NA,TRBD2,TRBJ2-1,TRBV12-3/TRBV12-4,TGTGCCAGCAGCCGGGACTACACTGAGCAGTTCTTC,CASSRDYTEQFF
NA,NA,TRBJ2-7,TRBV29-1,TGCAGCGTTGACGGCAGGGGTTACGAGCAGTACTTC,CSVDGRGYEQYF
few,NA,TRBJ2-1,TRBV4-1,TGCGCCAGCAGCCGAGCGGTGGGCGTAATCGGGGAGCAGTTCTTC,CASSRAVGVIGEQFF
NA,NA,TRBJ2-1,TRBV27,TGTGCCAGCAGCGGGAGATTCGCTGAGCAGTTCTTC,CASSGRFAEQFF
NA,NA,TRBJ2-7,TRBV5-5,TGTGCCAGCAGCTTGGGACAGTCCTACGAGCAGTACTTC,CASSLGQSYEQYF
NA,NA,TRBJ2-3,TRBV5-1,TGCGCCAGCAGCTTGTCTTTCCGGGAGACCGCAGATACGCAGTATTTT,CASSLSFRETADTQYF
once,NA,TRBJ2-2,TRBV25-1,TGTGCCAGCAGTCTAACAGACAACACCGGGGAGCTGTTTTTT,CASSLTDNTGELFF
NA,TRBD1,TRBJ1-1,TRBV6-2/TRBV6-3,TGTGCCAGCAGTTACTTCCCAGGGGGGAACACTGAAGCTTTCTTT,CASSYFPGGNTEAFF
NA,TRBD1,TRBJ1-5,TRBV4-1,TGCGCCAGCAGCCAGACGGGACAGGGGTTTTATAGCAATCAGCCCCAGCATTTT,CASSQTGQGFYSNQPQHF
NA,NA,TRBJ2-1,TRBV7-9,TGTGCCAGCAGCTTTTACGAGGCAACCTACAATGAGCAGTTCTTC,CASSFYEATYNEQFF
NA,TRBD1,TRBJ1-1,TRBV28,TGTGCCAGCAGTTTCTCGGGACAGGGGGAAACTGAAGCTTTCTTT,CASSFSGQGETEAFF
few,NA,TRBJ2-7,TRBV19,TGTGCCAGTAGTATTTACGGTGGAGGTTACGAGCAGTACTTC,CASSIYGGGYEQYF
NA,TRBD2,TRBJ2-7,TRBV2,TGTGCCAGCGGGCGACGAGCTAGCGGGAACTACGAGCAGTACTTC,CASGRRASGNYEQYF
NA,NA,TRBJ1-5,TRBV2,TGTGCCAGCAGTGAACAGGGAGGCCAGCCCCAGCATTTT,CASSEQGGQPQHF
NA,TRBD1,TRBJ1-5,TRBV11-2,TGTGCCAGCAGCCCGGGACAGGGGTCGGATTTTTCTTCTCAGCCCCAGCATTTT,CASSPGQGSDFSSQPQHF
NA,NA,TRBJ2-5,TRBV7-2,TGTGCCAGCAGCTCAGTAGGAGCTGGGGAGACCCAGTACTTC,CASSSVGAGETQYF